This TCR beta chain appears in the sequencing data of a study of blood T cell repertoires in COVID-19. Study summary: Samples came from the United States, Italy and Spain, spanning acute and convalescent COVID-19. From T cells, B-cell-depleted T cells, or PBMCs came the material, which was cDNA or gDNA.

Original methodology: Reference gene primer amplification gave estimated nucleated cell counts. This table comes from immunoSEQ multiplex PCR, and its TCRdb copy is limited to in-frame clones, with some not included. The DNA was the basis for D and trimming; V, J and clone size are from that table. Of tens of thousands of clones listed, roughly 90% are singletons. The CDR3 sequence is 14 residues long. In germline, CDR1 is LNHDA, CDR2 SQIVND (reference sequence). J gave up 2 bases and V 6 bases, and 2 bases lay outside the gene matches. This rearrangement joins TRBV19 to TRBJ2-3; 10 bases agree with TRBD2. This sequence was found in an older woman with acute or convalescent COVID-19. The source material was peripheral blood. The CDR3 nucleotides read TGTGCCAGTAGAACTAGCGGGACCACAGATACGCAGTATTTT. This sequence encodes CASRTSGTTDTQYF.